Shown below are 26 T cell receptor beta chains from a single sample sequenced in a study of immune evolution from preneoplasia to lung adenocarcinoma. Some clones are missing from TCRdb's copy, which holds only in-frame ones; the method was immunoSEQ multiplex PCR. This repertoire shows approximately 17,000 clones, approximately 86% found once; its top ten account for 2.5% to 3%. The sequencing input was FFPE invasive lung adenocarcinoma tissue. The origin of the receptors is a person aged 70 to 85 with invasive lung adenocarcinoma.

This clone was seen a handful of times. V gene TRBV5-6 combines with J gene TRBJ1-1, with 7 bases lining up with TRBD1. The CDR3 consists of 12 residues. CDR1 and CDR2 from the germline V gene are SGHDT and YYEEEE. After removal of 4 bases from V and 8 bases from J, the junction contained 5 bases not matched to a gene. In DNA form, the CDR3 reads TGTGCCAGCAGCCCCGGGGACAGAGAAGCTTTCTTT. It translates to CASSPGDREAFF.

The rearrangement uses TRBV18 and TRBJ2-3, with 11 bases fitting TRBD2. With V trimmed by 5 bases and J by 1 base, 2 bases remained unmatched. This CDR3 spans 15 amino acids. The germline V gene encodes CDR1 KGHSH and CDR2 LQKENI. CDR3 bases: TGTGCCAGCTCAGAACTAGCGGGAGGCACAGATACGCAGTATTTT. As protein: CASSELAGGTDTQYF.

J is TRBJ2-1 and V is TRBV27; 10 bases match TRBD2. V shed 6 bases and J 6 bases; nucleotides not matched to a gene: 8. This CDR3 is built from 15 residues. Germline V gene lookup returns CDR1 MNHEY and CDR2 SMNVEV (reference sequence). The CDR3 DNA sequence: TGTGCCAGCAGACTTGGTCTAGCGGGAGTCAATGAGCAGTTCTTC. Translated: CASRLGLAGVNEQFF.

The chain carries TRBV6-1 and TRBJ2-3, with 12 nucleotides matching TRBD2. The CDR3 covers 15 residues. Unmatched junction bases numbered 3, after V lost 8 bases and J lost 0 bases. Germline loops: CDR1 MNHNS, CDR2 SASEGT. CDR3 loop: CASVLAGGSTDTQYF. CDR3 DNA sequence: TGTGCCAGCGTCCTAGCGGGGGGGAGCACAGATACGCAGTATTTT.

The V gene is TRBV28, the J gene TRBJ2-7; a weak D match, TRBD2 (5 bases). V lost 3 bases to trimming and J lost 0 bases, with 12 bases between them. The CDR3 is 15 amino acids. Germline V gene data show CDR1 as MDHEN and CDR2 as SYDVKM. CDR3 sequence (DNA): TGTGCCAGCAGTTTCGCCGGGAAGAGCTCCTACGAGCAGTACTTC. Translating it yields CASSFAGKSSYEQYF.

In the case of this clone: Other nucleotide sequences from this sample produce the same CDR3. This chain connects TRBV29-1 to TRBJ2-7, with a possible D match to TRBD1 (5 bases). In germline, CDR1 is SQVTM, CDR2 ANQGSEA. The CDR3 spans 12 residues. Trimming pared 6 bases from V and 1 base from J, leaving 10 bases between. CDR3 sequence (DNA): TGCAGCGTGACGGACACTTCCTACGAGCAGTACTTC. Translation gives CSVTDTSYEQYF.

The rearrangement uses TRBV6-1 and TRBJ1-5; D possibly corresponds to TRBD1 (5 bases). Trimming took 8 bases from V and 5 from J, leaving 16 bases between them. The CDR3 spans 14 residues. Per germline, CDR1 MNHNS and CDR2 SASEGT. As DNA, the CDR3 is TGTGCCAGCGTGAGGGGCTGGGGCGATCAGCCCCAGCATTTT. This sequence encodes CASVRGWGDQPQHF.

This CDR3 is CASSLEATNTEAFF. The CDR3 DNA reads TGTGCCAGCAGCCTGGAGGCCACTAACACTGAAGCTTTCTTT. This rearrangement joins TRBV6-5 to TRBJ1-1; no reliable D call. Germline V lookup: CDR1 MNHEY, CDR2 SVGAGI. Deletions cut 6 bases from V and 2 bases from J, with 13 bases between. CDR3 length equals 14 residues.

This rearrangement joins TRBV5-1 to TRBJ1-2; D remains ambiguous. CDR3 length: 14 residues. V shed 4 bases and J shed 8 bases, with 18 bases lying between them. Per the germline V gene, CDR1 is SGHRS and CDR2 is YFSETQ. CDR3 sequence (DNA): TGCGCCAGCAGCCTGACCGGGATCTCATCCGGCTACACCTTC. Translated: CASSLTGISSGYTF.

This chain uses TRBV23-1 with TRBJ2-6; no reliable D call. TRBV23-1 is recorded as an ORF, its role being uncertain. V dropped 3 bases and J dropped 7 bases, with 16 bases sitting between them. There are 16 residues in the CDR3. DNA for the CDR3: TGCGCCAGCAGTCACCTCACGAGGTCCAGTGCCAACGTCCTGACTTTC. It yields the protein CASSHLTRSSANVLTF.

The chain has TRBV30 and TRBJ1-5; maybe TRBD1 (5 bases). The CDR3 spans 13 residues. Germline V gene sequence: CDR1 GTSNPN, CDR2 SVGIG (reference sequence). V was clipped by 2 bases and J by 4 bases, with 9 bases between them. CDR3 nucleotide sequence: TGTGCCTGGAGTAGGCAGGGAAATCAGCCCCAGCATTTT. This gives the protein CAWSRQGNQPQHF.

V is TRBV6-5 and J is TRBJ2-1, with D unclear. This CDR3 is 15 amino acids long. Germline V lookup: CDR1 MNHEY, CDR2 SVGAGI. With 6 bases removed from V and 5 bases from J, the gap between germline ends came to 17 bases. The CDR3 sequence: CASSPKAAANNEQFF. For the CDR3, the DNA is TGTGCCAGCAGCCCGAAGGCGGCCGCTAACAATGAGCAGTTCTTC.

This sequence joins TRBV4-2 and TRBJ1-5, with 7 bases fitting TRBD1. The CDR3 is 16 residues long. Trimming at V came to 5 bases and at J to 3 bases, leaving 10 bases not matched to a gene. The germline CDR1 and CDR2 sequences are LGHNA and YNFKEQ. The CDR3 DNA follows: TGTGCCAGCAGCTCCAAGACAGGGAGTTCCAATCAGCCCCAGCATTTT. Translated, it gives CASSSKTGSSNQPQHF.

The chain is built from TRBV29-1 and TRBJ1-1; 9 bases align to TRBD1. Germline values: CDR1 SQVTM, CDR2 ANQGSEA. The CDR3 runs to 13 residues. J lost 4 bases, V lost 7 bases, and 7 bases had no gene match. CDR3 in amino acids: CSAVGQGPTEAFF. The CDR3 DNA reads as TGCAGCGCCGTCGGACAGGGGCCCACTGAAGCTTTCTTT.

The chain's CDR3 is CASSHLYEQYF. The DNA for the CDR3 is TGTGCCAGCAGTCACCTCTACGAGCAGTACTTC. The chain couples TRBV27 to TRBJ2-7; D gene unclear. V lost 5 bases and J 3 bases, leaving 5 bases between the germline ends. Germline CDR1 MNHEY, CDR2 SMNVEV (reference sequence). CDR3 size: 11 residues.

The chain uses TRBV19 and TRBJ2-7; TRBD1 matches at 7 bases. Trimming at V came to 6 bases and at J to 0 bases, leaving 8 bases not matched to a gene. Germline lookup yields CDR1 LNHDA and CDR2 SQIVND (reference sequence). The CDR3 length is 15 residues. The CDR3 coding sequence is TGTGCCAGTAGCAGACGACAGGGTGGCTCCTACGAGCAGTACTTC. Amino acids: CASSRRQGGSYEQYF.

V usage is TRBV6-4 and J usage is TRBJ2-1; 10 positions match TRBD1. After removal of 11 bases from V and 6 bases from J, the junction contained 10 bases not matched to a gene. CDR1 and CDR2 from the germline V gene are MRHNA and SNTAGT. CDR3 length equals 14 residues. The CDR3 DNA reads as TGTGCCGACCAGGCCCGGGACAGGGGCAATGAGCAGTTCTTC. This gives the protein CADQARDRGNEQFF.

The CDR3 spells CASSLSGGTTDTQYF. The CDR3 bases are TGTGCCAGCAGCCTTAGCGGGGGGACGACAGATACGCAGTATTTT. The chain recombines TRBV11-3 with TRBJ2-3, with TRBD2 matching 10 bases. V lost 5 bases to trimming and J lost 3 bases; unmatched junction nucleotides: 5. Germline assignment: CDR1 SGHNT and CDR2 YENEEA. The CDR3 is made up of 15 amino acids.

The rearrangement uses TRBV2 and TRBJ2-7; D not resolved. Germline CDR1 reads SNHLY; CDR2 reads FYNNEI. CDR3 length equals 14 residues. V was clipped by 2 bases and J by 0 bases, with 8 bases between them. CDR3 coding DNA: TGTGCCAGCAGTGAATCTTGGGACTCCTACGAGCAGTACTTC. As protein: CASSESWDSYEQYF.

The chain carries TRBV5-6 and TRBJ2-7, with a weak D call TRBD2 (5 bases). V was shortened by 2 bases and J by 5 bases, with 11 bases between the two germline ends. Germline V lookup: CDR1 SGHDT, CDR2 YYEEEE. CDR3 length: 13 residues. The DNA of the CDR3 is TGTGCCAGCAGCTTCCGGTGGGGAGACGAGCAGTACTTC. Translating it yields CASSFRWGDEQYF.

The V gene is TRBV6-6, the J gene TRBJ1-1; D is perhaps TRBD1 (6 bases). The V end lost 5 bases, the J end lost 1 base, and 11 bases lay between the germline ends. Germline V gene lookup returns CDR1 MNHNY and CDR2 SVGAGI (reference sequence). CDR3 length equals 14 residues. The CDR3 is CASSLTQGNTEAFF. DNA of the CDR3: TGTGCCAGCAGTCTTACACAGGGGAACACTGAAGCTTTCTTT.

J is TRBJ2-5 and V is TRBV5-4; 8 nucleotides agree with TRBD1. The V segment lost 3 bases and the J segment 7 bases; nucleotides outside the gene matches: 2. This CDR3 spans 12 amino acids. CDR1 is SGHNT, CDR2 YYREEE, per germline (reference sequence). This CDR3 reads CASSSGTGTQYF. In nucleotides, the CDR3 is TGTGCCAGCAGCTCCGGGACAGGGACCCAGTACTTC.

The table lists this clone with a count of one. This sequence joins TRBV7-8 and TRBJ1-5; 7 bases agree with TRBD1. Germline lookup yields CDR1 SGHVS and CDR2 FQNEAQ. The CDR3 is 14 amino acids. V was pared by 6 bases and J by 5 bases, with 7 bases of the junction left unmatched. The CDR3 region has the DNA TGTGCCAGCAGTTCACAGGGGCGCTATCAGCCCCAGCATTTT. Translating it yields CASSSQGRYQPQHF. Drawing the rest from reference TRBV7-8 and TRBJ1-5, the complete variable domain is GAGVSQSPRYKVAKRGQDVALRCDPISGHVSLFWYQQALGQGPEFLTYFQNEAQLDKSGLPSDRFFAERPEGSVSTLKIQRTQQEDSAVYLCASSSQGRYQPQHFGDGTRLSIL.

V usage is TRBV10-3 and J usage is TRBJ2-1, with 7 bases identical to TRBD2. From germline, CDR1 is ENHRY and CDR2 SYGVKD. The CDR3 contains 14 residues. Unmatched junction bases numbered 9, after V lost 10 bases and J lost 3 bases. The CDR3, as DNA: TGTGCCACCATGTTCGGCGGGGGCTACAATGAGCAGTTCTTC. Protein sequence: CATMFGGGYNEQFF.

The rearrangement joins TRBV5-4 to TRBJ1-3; the D is unclear. CDR1 SGHNT and CDR2 YYREEE come from the germline V gene (reference sequence). Trimming removed 4 bases from V and 5 bases from J, with 10 bases in between. This CDR3 spans 13 amino acids. The CDR3 bases are TGTGCCAGCAGCCTGGACCGAAGAAACACCATATATTTT. Encoded protein: CASSLDRRNTIYF. Variable domain in full (rest from reference TRBV5-4 and TRBJ1-3): ETGVTQSPTHLIKTRGQQVTLRCSSQSGHNTVSWYQQALGQGPQFIFQYYREEENGRGNFPPRFSGLQFPNYSSELNVNALELDDSALYLCASSLDRRNTIYFGEGSWLTVV.

This clone was seen only a few times. The chain joins TRBV5-1 to TRBJ1-2; 7 nucleotides align to TRBD1. CDR1 SGHRS and CDR2 YFSETQ come from the germline V gene. Trimming took 0 bases from V and 10 from J; bases not matched to a gene: 3. CDR3 size: 12 residues. CDR3 sequence (DNA): TGCGCCAGCAGCTTGGGGGGACAGATCTACACCTTC. Encoded protein: CASSLGGQIYTF.